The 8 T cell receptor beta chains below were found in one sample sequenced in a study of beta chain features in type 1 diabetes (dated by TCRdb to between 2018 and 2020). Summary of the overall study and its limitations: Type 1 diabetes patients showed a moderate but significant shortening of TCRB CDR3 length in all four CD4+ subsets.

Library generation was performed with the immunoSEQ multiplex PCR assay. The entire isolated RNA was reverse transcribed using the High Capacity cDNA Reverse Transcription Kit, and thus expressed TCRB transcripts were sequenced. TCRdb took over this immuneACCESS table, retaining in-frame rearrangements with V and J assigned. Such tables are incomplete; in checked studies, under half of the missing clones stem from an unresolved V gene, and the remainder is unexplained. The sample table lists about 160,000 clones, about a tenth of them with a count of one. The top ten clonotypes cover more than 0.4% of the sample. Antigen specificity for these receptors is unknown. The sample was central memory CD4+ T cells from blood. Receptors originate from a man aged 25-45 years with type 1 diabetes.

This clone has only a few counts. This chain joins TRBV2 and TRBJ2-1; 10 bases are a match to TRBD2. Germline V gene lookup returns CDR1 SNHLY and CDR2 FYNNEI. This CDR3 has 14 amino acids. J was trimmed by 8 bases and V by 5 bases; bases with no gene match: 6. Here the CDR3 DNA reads TGTGCCAGCAGTCTAGCGGGAGTTGGGTATGAGCAGTTCTTC. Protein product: CASSLAGVGYEQFF.

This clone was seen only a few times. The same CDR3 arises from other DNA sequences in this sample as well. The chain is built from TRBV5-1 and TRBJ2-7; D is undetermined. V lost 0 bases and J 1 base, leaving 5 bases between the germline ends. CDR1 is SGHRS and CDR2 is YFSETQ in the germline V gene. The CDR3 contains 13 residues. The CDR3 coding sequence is TGCGCCAGCAGCTTGGACAATTCCTACGAGCAGTACTTC. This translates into CASSLDNSYEQYF.

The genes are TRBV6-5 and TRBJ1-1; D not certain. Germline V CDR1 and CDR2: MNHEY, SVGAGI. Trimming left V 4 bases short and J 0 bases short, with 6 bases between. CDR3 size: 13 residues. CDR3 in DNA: TGTGCCAGCAGTTGGGAGTTGAACACTGAAGCTTTCTTT. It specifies CASSWELNTEAFF.

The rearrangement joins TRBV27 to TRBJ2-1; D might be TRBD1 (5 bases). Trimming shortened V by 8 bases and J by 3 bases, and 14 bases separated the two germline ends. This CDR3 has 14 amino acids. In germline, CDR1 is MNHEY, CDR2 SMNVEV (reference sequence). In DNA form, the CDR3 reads TGTGCCAGCCCTTCAGGGTGGGGCTACAATGAGCAGTTCTTC. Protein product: CASPSGWGYNEQFF.

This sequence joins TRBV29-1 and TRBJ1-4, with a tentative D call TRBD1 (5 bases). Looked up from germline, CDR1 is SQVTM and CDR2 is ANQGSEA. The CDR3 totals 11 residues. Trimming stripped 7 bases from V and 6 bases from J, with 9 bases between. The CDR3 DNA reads TGCAGCGGCGGACATTATGAAAAACTGTTTTTT. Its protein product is CSGGHYEKLFF.

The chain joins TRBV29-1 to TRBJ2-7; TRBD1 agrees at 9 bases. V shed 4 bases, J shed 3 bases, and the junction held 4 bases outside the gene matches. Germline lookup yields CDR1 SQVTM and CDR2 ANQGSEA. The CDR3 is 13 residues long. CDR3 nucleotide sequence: TGCAGCGTTGCCGGGACAGGGTTCTACGAGCAGTACTTC. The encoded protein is CSVAGTGFYEQYF.

CDR3 in DNA: TGTGCCAGCAGTTACAGGGACGGCTACACCTTC. Its protein product is CASSYRDGYTF. The chain couples TRBV28 to TRBJ1-2, with a weak D call TRBD1 (6 bases). In germline, CDR1 is MDHEN, CDR2 SYDVKM. V dropped 4 bases and J dropped 8 bases, with 8 bases sitting between them. The CDR3 has 11 amino acids.

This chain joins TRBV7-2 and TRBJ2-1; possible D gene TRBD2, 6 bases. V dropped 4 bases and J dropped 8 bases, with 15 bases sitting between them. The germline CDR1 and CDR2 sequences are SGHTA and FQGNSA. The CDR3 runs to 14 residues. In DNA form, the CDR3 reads TGTGCCAGCAGCTCGGGACTTTCCGGGGATGAGCAGTTCTTC. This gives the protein CASSSGLSGDEQFF.